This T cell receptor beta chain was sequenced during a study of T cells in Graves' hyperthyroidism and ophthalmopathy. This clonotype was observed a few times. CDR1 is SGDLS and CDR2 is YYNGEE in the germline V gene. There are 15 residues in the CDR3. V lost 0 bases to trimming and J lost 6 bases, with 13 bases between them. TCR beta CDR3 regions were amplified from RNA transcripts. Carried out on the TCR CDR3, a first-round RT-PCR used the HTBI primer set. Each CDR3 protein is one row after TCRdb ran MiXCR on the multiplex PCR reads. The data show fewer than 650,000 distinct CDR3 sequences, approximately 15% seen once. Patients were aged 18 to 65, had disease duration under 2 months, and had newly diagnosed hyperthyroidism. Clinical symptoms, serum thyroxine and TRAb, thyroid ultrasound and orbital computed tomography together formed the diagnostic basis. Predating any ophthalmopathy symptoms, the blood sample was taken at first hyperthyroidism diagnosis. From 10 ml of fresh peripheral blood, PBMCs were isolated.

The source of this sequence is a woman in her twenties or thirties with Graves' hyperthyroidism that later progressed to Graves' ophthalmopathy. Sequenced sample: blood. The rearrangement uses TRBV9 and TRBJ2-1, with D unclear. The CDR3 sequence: CASSVGPSLFNEQFF. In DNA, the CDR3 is TGTGCCAGCAGCGTAGGTCCTAGTCTCTTCAATGAGCAGTTCTTC.